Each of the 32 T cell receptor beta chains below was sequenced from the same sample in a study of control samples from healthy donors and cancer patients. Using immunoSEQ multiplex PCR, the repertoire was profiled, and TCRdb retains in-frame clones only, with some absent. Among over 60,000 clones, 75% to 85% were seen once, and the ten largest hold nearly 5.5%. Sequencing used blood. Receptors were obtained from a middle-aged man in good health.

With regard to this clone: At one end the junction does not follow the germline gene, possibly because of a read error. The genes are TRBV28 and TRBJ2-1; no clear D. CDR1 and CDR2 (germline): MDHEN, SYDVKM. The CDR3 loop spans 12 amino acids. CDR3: CASSTIYDEQFF. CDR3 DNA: TGTGCCAGCAGTACTATCTACGATGAGCAGTTCTTC.

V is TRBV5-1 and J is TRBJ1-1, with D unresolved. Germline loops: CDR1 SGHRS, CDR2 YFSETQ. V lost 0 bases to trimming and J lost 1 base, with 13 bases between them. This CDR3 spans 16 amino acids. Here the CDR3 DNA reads TGCGCCAGCAGCTTGGGGGGTTTGGCAGGGAACACTGAAGCTTTCTTT. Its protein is CASSLGGLAGNTEAFF.

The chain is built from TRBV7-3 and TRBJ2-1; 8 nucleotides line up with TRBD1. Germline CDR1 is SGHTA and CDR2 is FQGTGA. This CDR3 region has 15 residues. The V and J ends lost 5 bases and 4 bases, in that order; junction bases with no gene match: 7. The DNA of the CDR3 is TGTGCCAGCAGCCGAGACAGGGGCGGGTACAATGAGCAGTTCTTC. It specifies CASSRDRGGYNEQFF.

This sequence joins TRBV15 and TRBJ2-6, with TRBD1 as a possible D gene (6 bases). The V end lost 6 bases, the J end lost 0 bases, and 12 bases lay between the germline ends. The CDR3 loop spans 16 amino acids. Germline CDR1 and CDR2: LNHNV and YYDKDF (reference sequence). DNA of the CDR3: TGTGCCACCAGTCCACAGGGATCCTCTGGGGCCAACGTCCTGACTTTC. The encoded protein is CATSPQGSSGANVLTF.

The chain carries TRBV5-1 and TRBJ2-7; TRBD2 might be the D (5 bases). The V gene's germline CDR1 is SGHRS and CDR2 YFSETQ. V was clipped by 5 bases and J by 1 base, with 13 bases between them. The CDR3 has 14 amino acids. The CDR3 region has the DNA TGCGCCAGCAGGGAGGACGGATCATCCTACGAGCAGTACTTC. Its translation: CASREDGSSYEQYF.

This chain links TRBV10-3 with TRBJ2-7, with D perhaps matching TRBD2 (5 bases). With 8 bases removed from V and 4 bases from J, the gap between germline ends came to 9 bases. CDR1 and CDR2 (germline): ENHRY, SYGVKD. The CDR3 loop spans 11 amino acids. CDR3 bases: TGTGCCATCGGGAGAGGTTACGAGCAGTACTTC. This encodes CAIGRGYEQYF.

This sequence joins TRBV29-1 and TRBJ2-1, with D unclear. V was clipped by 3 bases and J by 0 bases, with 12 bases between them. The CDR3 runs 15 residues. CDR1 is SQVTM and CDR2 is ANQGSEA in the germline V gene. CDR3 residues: CSVDPMSSSYNEQFF. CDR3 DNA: TGCAGCGTTGACCCGATGAGCAGCTCCTACAATGAGCAGTTCTTC.

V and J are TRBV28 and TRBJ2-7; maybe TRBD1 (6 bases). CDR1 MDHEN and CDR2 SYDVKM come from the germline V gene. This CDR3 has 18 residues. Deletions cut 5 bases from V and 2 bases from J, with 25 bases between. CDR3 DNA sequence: TGTGCCAGCAGTCCTTATGACTGGGAATCAGGGGCTCCCTACGAGCAGTACTTC. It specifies CASSPYDWESGAPYEQYF.

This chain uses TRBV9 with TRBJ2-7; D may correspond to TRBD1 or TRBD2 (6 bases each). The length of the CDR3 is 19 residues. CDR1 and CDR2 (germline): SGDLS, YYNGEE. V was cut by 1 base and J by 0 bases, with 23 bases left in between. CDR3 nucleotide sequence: TGTGCCAGCAGCGTATGTTCGACGTGGGGGGCCTATAGCTCCTACGAGCAGTACTTC. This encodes CASSVCSTWGAYSSYEQYF.

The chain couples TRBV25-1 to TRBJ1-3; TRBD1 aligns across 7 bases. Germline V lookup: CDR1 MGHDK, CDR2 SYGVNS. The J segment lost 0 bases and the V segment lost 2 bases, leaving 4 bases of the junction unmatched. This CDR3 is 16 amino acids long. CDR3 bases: TGTGCCAGCAGTGAAGTCGGGACAGTCTCTGGAAACACCATATATTTT. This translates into CASSEVGTVSGNTIYF.

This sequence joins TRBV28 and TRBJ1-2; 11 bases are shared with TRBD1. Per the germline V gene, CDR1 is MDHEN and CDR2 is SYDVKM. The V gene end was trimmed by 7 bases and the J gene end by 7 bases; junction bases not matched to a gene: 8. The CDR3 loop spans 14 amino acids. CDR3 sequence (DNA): TGTGCCAGCAATCTCCCGGGACAGGGGGTTGGCTACACCTTC. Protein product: CASNLPGQGVGYTF.

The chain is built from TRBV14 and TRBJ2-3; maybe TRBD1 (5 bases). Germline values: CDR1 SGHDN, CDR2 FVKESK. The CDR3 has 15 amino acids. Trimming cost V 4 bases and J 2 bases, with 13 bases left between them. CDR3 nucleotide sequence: TGTGCCAGCAGCCCAGTCGGCAGGGCCACAGATACGCAGTATTTT. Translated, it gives CASSPVGRATDTQYF.

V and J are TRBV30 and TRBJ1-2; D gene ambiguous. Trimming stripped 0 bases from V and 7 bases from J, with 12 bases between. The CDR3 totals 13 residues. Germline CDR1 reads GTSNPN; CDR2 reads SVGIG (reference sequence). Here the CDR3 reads CAWSVEASRGYTF. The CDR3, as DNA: TGTGCCTGGAGTGTAGAGGCGTCTCGTGGCTACACCTTC. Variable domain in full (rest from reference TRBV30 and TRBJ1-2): SQTIHQWPATLVQPVGSPLSLECTVEGTSNPNLYWYRQAAGRGLQLLFYSVGIGQISSEVPQNLSASRPQDRQFILSSKKLLLSDSGFYLCAWSVEASRGYTFGSGTRLTVV.

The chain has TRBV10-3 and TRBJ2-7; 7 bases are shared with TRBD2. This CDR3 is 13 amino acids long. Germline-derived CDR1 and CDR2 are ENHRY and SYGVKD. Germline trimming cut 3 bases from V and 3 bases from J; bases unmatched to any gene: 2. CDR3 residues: CAISDGGNYEQYF. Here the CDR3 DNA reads TGTGCCATCAGTGACGGGGGGAACTACGAGCAGTACTTC.

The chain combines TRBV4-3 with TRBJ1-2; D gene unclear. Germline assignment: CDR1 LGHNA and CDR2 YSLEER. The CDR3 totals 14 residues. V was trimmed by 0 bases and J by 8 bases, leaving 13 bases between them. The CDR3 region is CASSQDVRDRGYTF. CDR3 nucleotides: TGCGCCAGCAGCCAAGACGTTCGGGATAGGGGCTACACCTTC.

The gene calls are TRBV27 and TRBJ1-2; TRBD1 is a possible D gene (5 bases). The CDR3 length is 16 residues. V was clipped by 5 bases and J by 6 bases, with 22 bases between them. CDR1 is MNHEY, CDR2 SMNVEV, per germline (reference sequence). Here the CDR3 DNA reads TGTGCCAGCAGTCCCACGGGACTTCGAGGGTTTAATGGCTACACCTTC. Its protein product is CASSPTGLRGFNGYTF.

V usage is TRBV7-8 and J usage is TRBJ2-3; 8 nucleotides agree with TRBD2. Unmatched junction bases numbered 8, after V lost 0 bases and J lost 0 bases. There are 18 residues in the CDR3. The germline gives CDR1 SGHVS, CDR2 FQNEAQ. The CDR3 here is CASSLARAGVLSTDTQYF. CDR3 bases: TGTGCCAGCAGCTTAGCGCGAGCGGGAGTGCTTAGCACAGATACGCAGTATTTT.

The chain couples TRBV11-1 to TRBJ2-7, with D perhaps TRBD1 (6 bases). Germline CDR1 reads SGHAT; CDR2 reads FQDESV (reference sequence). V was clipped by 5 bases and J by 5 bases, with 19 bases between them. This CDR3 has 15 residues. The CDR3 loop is CASSQEGQGFHEQYF. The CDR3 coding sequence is TGTGCCAGCAGCCAAGAGGGGCAGGGGTTCCACGAGCAGTACTTC.

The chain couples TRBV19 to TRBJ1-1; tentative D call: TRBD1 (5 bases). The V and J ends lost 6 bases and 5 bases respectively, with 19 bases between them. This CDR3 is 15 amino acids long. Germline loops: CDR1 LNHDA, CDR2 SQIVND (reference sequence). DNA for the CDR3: TGTGCCAGTAGGTCGGACCAGGGAAGAAGAACTGAAGCTTTCTTT. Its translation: CASRSDQGRRTEAFF.

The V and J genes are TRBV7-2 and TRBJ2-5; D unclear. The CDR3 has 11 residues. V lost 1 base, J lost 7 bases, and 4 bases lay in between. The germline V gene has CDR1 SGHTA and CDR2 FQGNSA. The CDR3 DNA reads TGTGCCAGCAGCTTAGGGGGGACCCAGTACTTC. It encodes CASSLGGTQYF.

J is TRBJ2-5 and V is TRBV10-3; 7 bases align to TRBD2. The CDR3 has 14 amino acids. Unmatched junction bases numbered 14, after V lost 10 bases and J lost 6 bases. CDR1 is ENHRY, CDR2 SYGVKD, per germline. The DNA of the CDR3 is TGTGCCACCCGTGGCGAAGGGACTATGAAGACCCAGTACTTC. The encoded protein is CATRGEGTMKTQYF.

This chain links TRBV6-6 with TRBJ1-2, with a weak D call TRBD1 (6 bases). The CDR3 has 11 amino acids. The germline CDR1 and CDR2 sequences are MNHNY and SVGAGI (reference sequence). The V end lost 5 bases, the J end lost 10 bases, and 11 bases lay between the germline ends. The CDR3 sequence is CASSGTGYYTF. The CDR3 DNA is TGTGCCAGCAGTGGAACAGGGTACTACACCTTC.

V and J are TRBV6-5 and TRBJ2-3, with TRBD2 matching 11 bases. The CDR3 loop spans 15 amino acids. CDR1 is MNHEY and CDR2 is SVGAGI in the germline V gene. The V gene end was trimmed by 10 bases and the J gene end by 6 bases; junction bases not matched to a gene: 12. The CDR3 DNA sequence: TGTGCCACCATACCCCCTAGCGGGAGGATGGATACGCAGTATTTT. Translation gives CATIPPSGRMDTQYF.

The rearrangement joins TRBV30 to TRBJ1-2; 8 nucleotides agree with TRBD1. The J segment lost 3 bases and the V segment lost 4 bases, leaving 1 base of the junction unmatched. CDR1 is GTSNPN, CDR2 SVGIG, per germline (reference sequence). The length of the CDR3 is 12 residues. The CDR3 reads CAWKGQDYGYTF. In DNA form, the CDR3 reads TGTGCCTGGAAGGGACAGGACTATGGCTACACCTTC.

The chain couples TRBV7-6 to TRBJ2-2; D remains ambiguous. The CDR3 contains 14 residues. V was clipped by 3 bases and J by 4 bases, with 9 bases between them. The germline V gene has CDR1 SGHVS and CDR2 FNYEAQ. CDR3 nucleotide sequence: TGTGCCAGCAGCTTGCCTTCTCGCACCGGGGAGCTGTTTTTT. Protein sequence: CASSLPSRTGELFF.

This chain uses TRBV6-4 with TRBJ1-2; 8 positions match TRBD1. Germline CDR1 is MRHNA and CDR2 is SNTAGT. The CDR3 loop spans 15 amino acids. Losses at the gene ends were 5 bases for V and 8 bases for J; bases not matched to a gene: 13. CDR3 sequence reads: CASSPSGGAIGGYTF. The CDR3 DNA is TGTGCCAGCAGTCCTTCAGGGGGCGCGATTGGGGGCTACACCTTC.

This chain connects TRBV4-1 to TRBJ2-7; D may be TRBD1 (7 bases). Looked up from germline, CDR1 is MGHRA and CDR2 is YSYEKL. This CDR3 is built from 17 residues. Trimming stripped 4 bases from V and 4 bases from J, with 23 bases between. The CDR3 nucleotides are TGCGCCAGCAGCCGCCTTCGGGACTTCGGGACAGCGTACGAGCAGTACTTC. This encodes CASSRLRDFGTAYEQYF.

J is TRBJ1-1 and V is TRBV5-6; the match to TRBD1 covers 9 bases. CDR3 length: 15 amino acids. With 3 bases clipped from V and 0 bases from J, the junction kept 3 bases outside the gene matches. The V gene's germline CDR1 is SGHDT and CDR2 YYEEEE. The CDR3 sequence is CASSWGTGMNTEAFF. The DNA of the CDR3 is TGTGCCAGCAGCTGGGGGACAGGGATGAACACTGAAGCTTTCTTT. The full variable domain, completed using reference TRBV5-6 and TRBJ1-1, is DAGVTQSPTHLIKTRGQQVTLRCSPKSGHDTVSWYQQALGQGPQFIFQYYEEEERQRGNFPDRFSGHQFPNYSSELNVNALLLGDSALYLCASSWGTGMNTEAFFGQGTRLTVV.

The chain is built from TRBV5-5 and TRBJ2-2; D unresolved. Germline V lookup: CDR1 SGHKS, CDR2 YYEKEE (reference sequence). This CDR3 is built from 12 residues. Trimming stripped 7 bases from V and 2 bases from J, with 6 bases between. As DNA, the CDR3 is TGTGCCAGCGACGGTAACACCGGGGAGCTGTTTTTT. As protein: CASDGNTGELFF. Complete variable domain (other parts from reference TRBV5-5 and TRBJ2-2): DAGVTQSPTHLIKTRGQQVTLRCSPISGHKSVSWYQQVLGQGPQFIFQYYEKEERGRGNFPDRFSARQFPNYSSELNVNALLLGDSALYLCASDGNTGELFFGEGSRLTVL.

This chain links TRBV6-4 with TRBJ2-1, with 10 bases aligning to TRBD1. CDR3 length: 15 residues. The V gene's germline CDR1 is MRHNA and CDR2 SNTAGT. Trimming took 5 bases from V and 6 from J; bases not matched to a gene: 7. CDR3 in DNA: TGTGCCAGCAGTAGAGAAGGACAGGGGGGCAATGAGCAGTTCTTC. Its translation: CASSREGQGGNEQFF.

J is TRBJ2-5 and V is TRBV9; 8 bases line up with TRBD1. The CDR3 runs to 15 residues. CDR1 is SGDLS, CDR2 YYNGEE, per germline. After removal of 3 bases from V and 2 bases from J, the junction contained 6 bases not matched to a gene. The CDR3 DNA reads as TGTGCCAGCAGCGCCGGGACAGGCGTACAAGAGACCCAGTACTTC. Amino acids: CASSAGTGVQETQYF.

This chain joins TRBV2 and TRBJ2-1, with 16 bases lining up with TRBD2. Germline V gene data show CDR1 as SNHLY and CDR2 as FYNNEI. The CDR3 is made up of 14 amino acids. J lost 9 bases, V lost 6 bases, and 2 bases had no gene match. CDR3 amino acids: CASRGLAGGPEQFF. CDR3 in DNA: TGTGCCAGCAGGGGACTAGCGGGAGGGCCTGAGCAGTTCTTC. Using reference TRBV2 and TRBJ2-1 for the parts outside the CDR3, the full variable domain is EPEVTQTPSHQVTQMGQEVILRCVPISNHLYFYWYRQILGQKVEFLVSFYNNEISEKSEIFDDQFSVERPDGSNFTLKIRSTKLEDSAMYFCASRGLAGGPEQFFGPGTRLTVL.